Given below is one TCR beta chain in context. The data were taken from a study of control samples from healthy donors and cancer patients. CDR3 size: 13 residues. Trimming took off 3 bases at V and 5 bases at J, with 8 bases between the two ends. CDR1 is SGHVS and CDR2 is FQNEAQ in the germline V gene. Method: immunoSEQ multiplex PCR; TCRdb's copy keeps in-frame clones and lacks some. The sample contains about 89,000 clones, more than 75% of which appear only once. The gene calls are TRBV7-8 and TRBJ1-5; a possible D gene is TRBD1 (5 bases). The sequence came from a woman aged 40 to 50 in good health. Sequencing was carried out using blood. The DNA of the CDR3 is TGTGCCAGCAGCTTGGGACTTGATCAGCCCCAGCATTTT. This codes for CASSLGLDQPQHF.